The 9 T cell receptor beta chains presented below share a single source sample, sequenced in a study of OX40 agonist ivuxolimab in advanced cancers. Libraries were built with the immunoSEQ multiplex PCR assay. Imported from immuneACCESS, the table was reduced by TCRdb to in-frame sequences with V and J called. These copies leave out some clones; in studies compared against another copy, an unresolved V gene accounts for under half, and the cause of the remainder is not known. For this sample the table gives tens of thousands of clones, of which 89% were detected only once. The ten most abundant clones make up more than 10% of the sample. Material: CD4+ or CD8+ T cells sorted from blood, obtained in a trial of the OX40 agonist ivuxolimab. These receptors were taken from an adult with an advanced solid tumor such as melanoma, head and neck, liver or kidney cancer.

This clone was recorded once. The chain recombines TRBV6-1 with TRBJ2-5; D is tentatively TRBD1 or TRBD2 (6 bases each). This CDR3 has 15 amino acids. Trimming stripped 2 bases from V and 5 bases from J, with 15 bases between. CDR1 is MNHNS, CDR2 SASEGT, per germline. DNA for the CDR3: TGTGCCAGCAGTGAAATCGGGGGCGCAGGGGAGACCCAGTACTTC. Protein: CASSEIGGAGETQYF.

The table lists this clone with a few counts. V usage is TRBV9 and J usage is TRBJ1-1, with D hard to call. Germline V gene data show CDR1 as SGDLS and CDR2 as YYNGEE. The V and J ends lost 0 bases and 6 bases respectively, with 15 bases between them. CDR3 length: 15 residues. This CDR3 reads CASSVEPVDLAEAFF. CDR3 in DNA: TGTGCCAGCAGCGTAGAACCAGTCGATTTGGCTGAAGCTTTCTTT.

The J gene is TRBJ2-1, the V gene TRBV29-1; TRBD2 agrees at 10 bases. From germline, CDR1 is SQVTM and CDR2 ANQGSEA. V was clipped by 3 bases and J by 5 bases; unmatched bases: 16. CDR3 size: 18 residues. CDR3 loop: CSVESLLAGTPGDNEQFF. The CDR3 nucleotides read TGCAGCGTTGAGAGTCTACTAGCGGGAACACCGGGGGACAATGAGCAGTTCTTC.

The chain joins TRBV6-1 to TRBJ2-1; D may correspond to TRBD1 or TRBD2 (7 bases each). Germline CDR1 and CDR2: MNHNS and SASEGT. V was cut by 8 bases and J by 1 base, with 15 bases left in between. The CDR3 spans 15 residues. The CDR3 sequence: CASQGGPFSYNEQFF. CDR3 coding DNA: TGTGCCAGCCAGGGGGGGCCTTTTTCCTACAATGAGCAGTTCTTC.

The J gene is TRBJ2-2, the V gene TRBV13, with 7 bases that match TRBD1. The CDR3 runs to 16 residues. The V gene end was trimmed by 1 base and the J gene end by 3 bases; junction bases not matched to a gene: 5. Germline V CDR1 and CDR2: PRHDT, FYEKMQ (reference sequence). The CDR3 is CASSLATGSDTGELFF. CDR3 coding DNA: TGTGCCAGCAGCTTAGCGACAGGGAGCGACACCGGGGAGCTGTTTTTT.

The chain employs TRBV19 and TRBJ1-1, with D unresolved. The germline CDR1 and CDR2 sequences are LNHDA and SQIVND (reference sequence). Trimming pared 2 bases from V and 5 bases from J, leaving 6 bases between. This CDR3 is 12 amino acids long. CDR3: CASSILGTEAFF. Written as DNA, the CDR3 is TGTGCCAGTAGTATACTCGGGACTGAAGCTTTCTTT.

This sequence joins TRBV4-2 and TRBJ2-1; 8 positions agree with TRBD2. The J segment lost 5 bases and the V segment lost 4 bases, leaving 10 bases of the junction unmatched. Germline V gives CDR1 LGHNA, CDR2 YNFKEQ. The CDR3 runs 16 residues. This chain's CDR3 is CASSPPGGAPNNEQFF. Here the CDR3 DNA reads TGTGCCAGCAGCCCCCCCGGGGGGGCCCCTAACAATGAGCAGTTCTTC.

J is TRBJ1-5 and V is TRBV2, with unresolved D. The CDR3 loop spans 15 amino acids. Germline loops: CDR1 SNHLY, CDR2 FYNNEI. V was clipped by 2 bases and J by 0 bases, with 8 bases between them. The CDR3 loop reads CASSEYTFSNQPQHF. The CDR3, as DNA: TGTGCCAGCAGTGAATACACCTTTAGCAATCAGCCCCAGCATTTT.

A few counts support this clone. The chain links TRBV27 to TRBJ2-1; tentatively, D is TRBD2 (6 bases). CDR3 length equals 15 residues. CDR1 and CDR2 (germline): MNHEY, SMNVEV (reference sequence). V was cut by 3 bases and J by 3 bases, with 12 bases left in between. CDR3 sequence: CASSLAGTFYNEQFF. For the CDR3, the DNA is TGTGCCAGCAGTTTGGCGGGAACATTCTACAATGAGCAGTTCTTC.